The present entry profiles one TCR beta chain with its context. What it binds is unknown. V lost 4 bases, J lost 1 base, and 20 bases lay in between. Germline V gene data show CDR1 as SGHAT and CDR2 as FQNNGV. CDR3 length equals 18 residues. This sample is drawn from a study of cytomegalovirus exposure and HLA in healthy donors. Findings of the study overall: In a later analysis, at a false discovery rate of 0.05, approximately 18,000 TCR beta sequences were associated with HLA alleles. The classifier reportedly diagnosed cytomegalovirus status with high sensitivity and specificity.

With 60 Vbeta and 13 Jbeta primers, the PCR was carried out. In the study's own analysis: Later work found around 72 million unique TCR beta chains, with some 11 million shared. Generated by immunoSEQ multiplex PCR, the TCRdb table keeps only in-frame clones and is missing some. V, J and clone size were drawn from that table, and D and trimming were deduced from the DNA. Seen in this sample are around 120,000 clones; the ten most common clones hold 0.59%. The TCR was taken from a man between 50 and 59 years old in good health and CMV-seronegative. Sequencing was done on a sample of PBMCs. The rearrangement links TRBV11-2 to TRBJ1-3, with D maybe TRBD1 (6 bases). CDR3 amino acids: CASSSLGHRGISGNTIYF. The CDR3 nucleotides read TGTGCCAGCAGCTCCCTGGGACACCGAGGGATTTCTGGAAACACCATATATTTT. The full variable domain, in which reference TRBV11-2 and TRBJ1-3 provide the parts outside the CDR3, is EAGVAQSPRYKIIEKRQSVAFWCNPISGHATLYWYQQILGQGPKLLIQFQNNGVVDDSQLPKDRFSAERLKGVDSTLKIQPAKLEDSAVYLCASSSLGHRGISGNTIYFGEGSWLTVV.